This passage covers 3 T cell receptor beta chains from one sample sequenced in a study of T cell responses to AZD1222 COVID-19 vaccine (dated by TCRdb to about 2021). This specimen's time point label, interpreted: baseline before first vaccination. Receptor amplification or capture employed the immunoSEQ multiplex PCR assay. As stored in TCRdb, this immuneACCESS dataset retains in-frame rearrangements with V and J assigned. A fraction of the clones does not appear; measured against another copy, unresolved V genes explain less than half of the discrepancy, and the remainder lacks a known reason. Within this sample are 100,000 or so clones, with around 89% of them counted one time only. About 2.7% of the sample is held by the ten biggest clonotypes. This material consisted of peripheral blood, taken on day 0 of AZD1222 vaccination. Receptors were obtained from an adult in good health.

This chain uses TRBV7-9 with TRBJ1-2; 7 bases map to TRBD1. CDR1 and CDR2 (germline): SEHNR, FQNEAQ (reference sequence). CDR3 size: 14 residues. V shed 5 bases and J 2 bases; nucleotides not matched to a gene: 5. DNA of the CDR3: TGTGCCAGCAGCCCTAGGGGGCTAAACTATGGCTACACCTTC. It is translated as CASSPRGLNYGYTF.

The gene calls are TRBV7-9 and TRBJ1-5; D not resolved. The CDR3 length is 14 residues. V dropped 3 bases and J dropped 3 bases, with 9 bases sitting between them. CDR1 SEHNR and CDR2 FQNEAQ come from the germline V gene (reference sequence). CDR3 DNA sequence: TGTGCCAGCAGCTTCAGCCAGAACAATCAGCCCCAGCATTTT. It yields the protein CASSFSQNNQPQHF.

The chain uses TRBV19 and TRBJ2-1; perhaps TRBD2 as D (6 bases). The V end was cut by 5 bases, the J end by 9 bases, with 14 bases between. CDR1 is LNHDA and CDR2 is SQIVND in the germline V gene (reference sequence). The CDR3 covers 13 residues. The CDR3: CASSPGTLGEQFF. CDR3 nucleotides: TGTGCCAGTAGTCCCGGGACTCTCGGTGAGCAGTTCTTC.